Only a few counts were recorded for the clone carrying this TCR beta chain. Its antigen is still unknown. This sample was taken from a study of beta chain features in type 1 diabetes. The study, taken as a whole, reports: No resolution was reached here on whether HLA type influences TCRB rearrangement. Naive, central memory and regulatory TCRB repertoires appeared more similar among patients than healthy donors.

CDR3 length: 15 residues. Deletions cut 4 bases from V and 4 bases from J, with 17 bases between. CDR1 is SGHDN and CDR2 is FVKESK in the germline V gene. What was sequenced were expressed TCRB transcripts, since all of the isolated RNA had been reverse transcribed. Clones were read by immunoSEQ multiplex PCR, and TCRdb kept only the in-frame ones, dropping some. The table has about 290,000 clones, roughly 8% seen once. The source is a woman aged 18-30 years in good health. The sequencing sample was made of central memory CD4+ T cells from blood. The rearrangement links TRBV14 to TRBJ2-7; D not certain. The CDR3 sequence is CASSPLGSRVYEQYF. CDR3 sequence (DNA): TGTGCCAGCAGCCCCCTCGGAAGCCGGGTTTACGAGCAGTACTTC.